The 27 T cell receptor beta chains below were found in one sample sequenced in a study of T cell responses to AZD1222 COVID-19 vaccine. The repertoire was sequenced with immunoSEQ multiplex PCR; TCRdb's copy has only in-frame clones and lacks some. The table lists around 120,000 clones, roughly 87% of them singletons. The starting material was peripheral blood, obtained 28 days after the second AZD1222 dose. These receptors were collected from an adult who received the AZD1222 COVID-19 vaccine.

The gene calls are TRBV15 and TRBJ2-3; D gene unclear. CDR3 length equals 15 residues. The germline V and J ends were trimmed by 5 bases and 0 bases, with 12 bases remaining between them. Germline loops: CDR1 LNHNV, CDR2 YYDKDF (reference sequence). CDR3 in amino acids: CATSRSGGSTDTQYF. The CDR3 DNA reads TGTGCCACCAGCCGTTCGGGTGGTAGCACAGATACGCAGTATTTT.

The CDR3: CASVGTALNEQFF. CDR3 sequence (DNA): TGTGCCAGTGTCGGGACTGCCTTGAATGAGCAGTTCTTC. The J gene is TRBJ2-1, the V gene TRBV6-5, with a possible D match to TRBD2 (6 bases). Trimming removed 9 bases from V and 7 bases from J, with 16 bases in between. This CDR3 comprises 13 residues. Germline assignment: CDR1 MNHEY and CDR2 SVGAGI.

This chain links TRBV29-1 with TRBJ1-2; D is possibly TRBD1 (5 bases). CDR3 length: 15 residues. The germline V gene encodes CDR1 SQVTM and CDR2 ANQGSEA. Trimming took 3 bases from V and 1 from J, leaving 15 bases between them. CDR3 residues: CSVEPTLTVNYGYTF. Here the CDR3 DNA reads TGCAGCGTTGAGCCTACGTTGACAGTTAACTATGGCTACACCTTC.

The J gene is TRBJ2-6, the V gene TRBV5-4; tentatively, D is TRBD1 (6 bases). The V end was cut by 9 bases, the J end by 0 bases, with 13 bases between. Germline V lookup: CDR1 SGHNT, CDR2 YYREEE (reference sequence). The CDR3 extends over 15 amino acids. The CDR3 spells CATQDSLSGANVLTF. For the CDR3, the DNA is TGTGCCACCCAGGACAGCCTCTCTGGGGCCAACGTCCTGACTTTC.

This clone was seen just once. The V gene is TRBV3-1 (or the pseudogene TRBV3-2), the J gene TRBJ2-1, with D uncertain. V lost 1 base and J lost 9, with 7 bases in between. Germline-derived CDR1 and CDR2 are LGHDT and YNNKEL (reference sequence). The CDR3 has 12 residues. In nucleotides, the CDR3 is TGTGCCAGCAGCCAAGGGTCCGGTGAGCAGTTCTTC. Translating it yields CASSQGSGEQFF.

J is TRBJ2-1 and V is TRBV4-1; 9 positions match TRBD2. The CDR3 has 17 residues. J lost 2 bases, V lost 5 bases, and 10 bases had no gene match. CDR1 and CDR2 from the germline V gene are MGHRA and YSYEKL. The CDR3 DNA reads TGCGCCAGCAGCGCTTATTATAGCGGGAGTGCCTACAATGAGCAGTTCTTC. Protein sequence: CASSAYYSGSAYNEQFF.

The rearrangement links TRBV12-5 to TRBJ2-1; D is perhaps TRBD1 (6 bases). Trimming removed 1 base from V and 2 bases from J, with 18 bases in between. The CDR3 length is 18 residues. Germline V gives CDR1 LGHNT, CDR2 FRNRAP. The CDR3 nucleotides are TGTGCTAGTGGTTTGGCAGTTTTTGGGGGCGATCCCTACAATGAGCAGTTCTTC. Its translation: CASGLAVFGGDPYNEQFF.

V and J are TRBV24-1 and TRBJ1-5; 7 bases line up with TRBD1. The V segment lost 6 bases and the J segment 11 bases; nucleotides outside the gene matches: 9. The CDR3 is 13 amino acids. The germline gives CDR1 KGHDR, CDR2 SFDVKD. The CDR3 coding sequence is TGTGCCACCAGTACACAGGGGTCGAGGACCCAGCATTTT. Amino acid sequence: CATSTQGSRTQHF.

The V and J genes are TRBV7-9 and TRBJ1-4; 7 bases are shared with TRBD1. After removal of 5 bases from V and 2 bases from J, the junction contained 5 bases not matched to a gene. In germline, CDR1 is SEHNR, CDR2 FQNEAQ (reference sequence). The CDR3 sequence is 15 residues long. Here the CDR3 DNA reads TGTGCCAGCAGCCTAGGACAGGATACTAATGAAAAACTGTTTTTT. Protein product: CASSLGQDTNEKLFF. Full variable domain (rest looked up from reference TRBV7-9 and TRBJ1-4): DTGVSQNPRHKITKRGQNVTFRCDPISEHNRLYWYRQTLGQGPEFLTYFQNEAQLEKSRLLSDRFSAERPKGSFSTLEIQRTEQGDSAMYLCASSLGQDTNEKLFFGSGTQLSVL.

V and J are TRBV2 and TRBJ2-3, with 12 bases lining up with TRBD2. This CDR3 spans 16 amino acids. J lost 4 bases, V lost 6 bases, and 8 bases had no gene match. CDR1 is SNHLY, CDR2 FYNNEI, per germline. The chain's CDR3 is CASRKASGRAADTQYF. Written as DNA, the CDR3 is TGTGCCAGCAGGAAAGCTAGCGGGAGGGCCGCAGATACGCAGTATTTT.

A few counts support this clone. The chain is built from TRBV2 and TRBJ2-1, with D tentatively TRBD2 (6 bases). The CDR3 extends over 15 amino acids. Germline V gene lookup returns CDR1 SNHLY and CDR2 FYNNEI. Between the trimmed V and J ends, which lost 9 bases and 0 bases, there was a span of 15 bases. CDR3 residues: CARGGRLSSYNEQFF. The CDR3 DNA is TGTGCCAGGGGGGGACGTCTTAGCTCCTACAATGAGCAGTTCTTC.

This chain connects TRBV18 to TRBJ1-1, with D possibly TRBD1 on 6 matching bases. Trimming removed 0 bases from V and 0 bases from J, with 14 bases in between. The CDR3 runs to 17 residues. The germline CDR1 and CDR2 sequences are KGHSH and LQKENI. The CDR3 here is CASSPPRGGDMNTEAFF. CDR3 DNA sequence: TGTGCCAGCTCACCACCAAGGGGGGGGGACATGAACACTGAAGCTTTCTTT.

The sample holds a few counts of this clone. Written as DNA, the CDR3 is TGTGCCAGCAGTGAACTGGGGGGAATTATGTCACCCCTCCACTTT. Translation gives CASSELGGIMSPLHF. The chain recombines TRBV2 with TRBJ1-6, with a tentative D call TRBD1 (5 bases). CDR3 length: 15 residues. In germline, CDR1 is SNHLY, CDR2 FYNNEI. V gave up 2 bases and J gave up 10 bases, with 15 bases separating them.

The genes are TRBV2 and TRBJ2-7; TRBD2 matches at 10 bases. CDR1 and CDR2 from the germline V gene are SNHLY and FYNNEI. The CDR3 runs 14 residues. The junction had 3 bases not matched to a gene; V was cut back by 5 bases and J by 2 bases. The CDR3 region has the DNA TGTGCCAGCAGTACTAGCGGGATTGCCTACGAGCAGTACTTC. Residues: CASSTSGIAYEQYF.

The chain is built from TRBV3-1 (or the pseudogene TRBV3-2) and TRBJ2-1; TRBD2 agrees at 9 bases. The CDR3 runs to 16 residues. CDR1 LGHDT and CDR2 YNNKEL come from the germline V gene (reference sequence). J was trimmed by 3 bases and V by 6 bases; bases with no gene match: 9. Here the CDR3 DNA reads TGTGCCAGCAGACCTCATTCTAGCGGGGACTACAATGAGCAGTTCTTC. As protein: CASRPHSSGDYNEQFF.

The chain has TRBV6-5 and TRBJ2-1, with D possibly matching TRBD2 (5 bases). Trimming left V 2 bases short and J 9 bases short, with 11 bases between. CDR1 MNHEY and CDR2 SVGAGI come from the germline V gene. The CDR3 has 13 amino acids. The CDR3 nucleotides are TGTGCCAGCAGTTACGGAGGTACGGGTGAGCAGTTCTTC. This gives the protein CASSYGGTGEQFF.

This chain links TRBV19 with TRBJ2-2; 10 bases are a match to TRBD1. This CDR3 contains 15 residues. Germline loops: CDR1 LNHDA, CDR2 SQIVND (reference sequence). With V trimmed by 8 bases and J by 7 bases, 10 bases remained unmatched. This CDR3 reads CASYRDRGFSGELFF. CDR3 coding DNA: TGTGCCAGTTACCGGGACAGGGGATTCAGCGGGGAGCTGTTTTTT.

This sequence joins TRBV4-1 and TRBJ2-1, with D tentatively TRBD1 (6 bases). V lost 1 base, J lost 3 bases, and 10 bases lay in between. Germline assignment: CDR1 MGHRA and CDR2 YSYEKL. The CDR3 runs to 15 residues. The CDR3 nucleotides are TGCGCCAGCAGCCAAGGATTACAGGGCTACAATGAGCAGTTCTTC. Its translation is CASSQGLQGYNEQFF.

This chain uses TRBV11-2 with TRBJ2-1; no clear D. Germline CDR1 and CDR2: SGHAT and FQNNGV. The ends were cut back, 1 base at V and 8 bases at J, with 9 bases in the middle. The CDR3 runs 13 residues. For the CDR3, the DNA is TGTGCCAGCAGCTTAGTATCCGGGTATGAGCAGTTCTTC. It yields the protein CASSLVSGYEQFF. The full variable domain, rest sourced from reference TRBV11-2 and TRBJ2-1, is EAGVAQSPRYKIIEKRQSVAFWCNPISGHATLYWYQQILGQGPKLLIQFQNNGVVDDSQLPKDRFSAERLKGVDSTLKIQPAKLEDSAVYLCASSLVSGYEQFFGPGTRLTVL.

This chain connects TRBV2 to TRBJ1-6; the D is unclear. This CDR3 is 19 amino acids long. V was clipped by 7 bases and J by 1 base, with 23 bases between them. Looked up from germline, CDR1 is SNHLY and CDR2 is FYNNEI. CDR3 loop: CASTPAVQETGSYNSPLHF. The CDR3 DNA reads TGTGCCAGCACCCCGGCGGTGCAAGAGACGGGTTCCTATAATTCACCCCTCCACTTT.

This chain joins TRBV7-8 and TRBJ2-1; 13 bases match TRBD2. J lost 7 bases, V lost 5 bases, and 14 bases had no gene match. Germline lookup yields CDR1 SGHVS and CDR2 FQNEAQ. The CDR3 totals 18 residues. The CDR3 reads CASSPGTSGRANLNEQFF. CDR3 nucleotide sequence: TGTGCCAGCAGCCCCGGTACTAGCGGGAGGGCCAACTTAAATGAGCAGTTCTTC. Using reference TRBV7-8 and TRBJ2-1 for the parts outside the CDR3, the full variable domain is GAGVSQSPRYKVAKRGQDVALRCDPISGHVSLFWYQQALGQGPEFLTYFQNEAQLDKSGLPSDRFFAERPEGSVSTLKIQRTQQEDSAVYLCASSPGTSGRANLNEQFFGPGTRLTVL.

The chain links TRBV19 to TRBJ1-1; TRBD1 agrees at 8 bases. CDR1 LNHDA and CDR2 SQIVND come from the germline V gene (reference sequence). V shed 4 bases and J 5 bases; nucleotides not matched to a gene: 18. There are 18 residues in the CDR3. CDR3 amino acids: CASSKKAGQGRGKTEAFF. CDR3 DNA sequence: TGTGCCAGTAGTAAAAAGGCCGGACAGGGACGAGGAAAAACTGAAGCTTTCTTT.

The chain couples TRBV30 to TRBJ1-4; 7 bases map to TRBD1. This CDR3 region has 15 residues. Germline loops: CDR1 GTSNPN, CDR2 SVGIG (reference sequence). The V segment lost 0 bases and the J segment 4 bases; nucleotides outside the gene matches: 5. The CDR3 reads CAWSVWDRDNEKLFF. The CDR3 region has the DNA TGTGCCTGGAGTGTTTGGGACAGAGATAATGAAAAACTGTTTTTT. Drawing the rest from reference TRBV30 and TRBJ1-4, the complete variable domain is SQTIHQWPATLVQPVGSPLSLECTVEGTSNPNLYWYRQAAGRGLQLLFYSVGIGQISSEVPQNLSASRPQDRQFILSSKKLLLSDSGFYLCAWSVWDRDNEKLFFGSGTQLSVL.

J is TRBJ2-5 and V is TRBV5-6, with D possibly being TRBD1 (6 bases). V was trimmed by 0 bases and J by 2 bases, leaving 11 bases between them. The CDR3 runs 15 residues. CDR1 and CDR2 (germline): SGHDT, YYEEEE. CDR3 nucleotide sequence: TGTGCCAGCAGCTTGGTACGGGACACTCAAGAGACCCAGTACTTC. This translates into CASSLVRDTQETQYF.

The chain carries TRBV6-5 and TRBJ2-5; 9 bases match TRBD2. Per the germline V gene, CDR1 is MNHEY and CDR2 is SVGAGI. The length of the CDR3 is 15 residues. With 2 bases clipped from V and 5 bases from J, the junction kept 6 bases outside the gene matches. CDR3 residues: CASSYGDSGRETQYF. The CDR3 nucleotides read TGTGCCAGCAGTTACGGTGACAGCGGGAGGGAGACCCAGTACTTC.

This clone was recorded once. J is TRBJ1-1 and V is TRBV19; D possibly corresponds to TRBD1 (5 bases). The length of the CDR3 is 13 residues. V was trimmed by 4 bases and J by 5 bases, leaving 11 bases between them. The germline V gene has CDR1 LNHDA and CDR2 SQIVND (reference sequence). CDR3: CASSKGRQTEAFF. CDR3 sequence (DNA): TGTGCCAGTAGTAAGGGTCGACAGACTGAAGCTTTCTTT. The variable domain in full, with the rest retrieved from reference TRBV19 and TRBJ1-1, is DGGITQSPKYLFRKEGQNVTLSCEQNLNHDAMYWYRQDPGQGLRLIYYSQIVNDFQKGDIAEGYSVSREKKESFPLTVTSAQKNPTAFYLCASSKGRQTEAFFGQGTRLTVV.

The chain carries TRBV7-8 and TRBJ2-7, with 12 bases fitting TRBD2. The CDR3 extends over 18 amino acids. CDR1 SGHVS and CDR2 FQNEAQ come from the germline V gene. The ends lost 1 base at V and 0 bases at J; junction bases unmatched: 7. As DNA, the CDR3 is TGTGCCAGCAGCTTAGGTACTAGCGGGAGGCAAATCTCCTACGAGCAGTACTTC. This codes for CASSLGTSGRQISYEQYF.